Listed here are 13 T cell receptor beta chains from one sample, sequenced in a study of T cell responses to AZD1222 COVID-19 vaccine. Only in-frame clones appear in the TCRdb table, and some are missing; sequencing was by immunoSEQ multiplex PCR. Of tens of thousands of clones detected, almost 90% appear once; the ten largest clones hold roughly 1.4%. The specimen was peripheral blood, collected 28 days after the second AZD1222 dose. These receptors were taken from an adult who received the AZD1222 COVID-19 vaccine.

A single count supports this clone. The J gene is TRBJ2-7, the V gene TRBV4-2, with 10 bases identical to TRBD2. Germline lookup yields CDR1 LGHNA and CDR2 YNFKEQ. After removal of 0 bases from V and 3 bases from J, the junction contained 2 bases not matched to a gene. This CDR3 comprises 15 residues. The CDR3, as DNA: TGTGCCAGCAGCCAAGAACAGCGGGGGGGCTACGAGCAGTACTTC. Translating it yields CASSQEQRGGYEQYF.

The chain has TRBV4-1 and TRBJ2-3, with a possible D match to TRBD2 (7 bases). Trimming shortened V by 1 base and J by 4 bases, and 12 bases separated the two germline ends. Per germline, CDR1 MGHRA and CDR2 YSYEKL. This CDR3 has 15 residues. In nucleotides, the CDR3 is TGCGCCAGCAGCCAAGTCCTGGGGGGGCCAGATACGCAGTATTTT. Amino acids: CASSQVLGGPDTQYF.

The chain employs TRBV6-5 and TRBJ2-1; TRBD2 matches at 11 bases. The trim removed 8 bases at V and 10 bases at J, leaving 10 bases unmatched. There are 14 residues in the CDR3. Looked up from germline, CDR1 is MNHEY and CDR2 is SVGAGI. CDR3 residues: CASGGLAGAGEQFF. In nucleotides, the CDR3 is TGTGCCAGCGGAGGACTAGCGGGCGCGGGAGAGCAGTTCTTC.

This clone was picked up one time. This chain joins TRBV30 and TRBJ1-4; 8 nucleotides match TRBD1. The CDR3 length is 18 residues. Germline V CDR1 and CDR2: GTSNPN, SVGIG (reference sequence). V shed 2 bases, J shed 0 bases, and the junction held 11 bases outside the gene matches. Here the CDR3 DNA reads TGTGCCTGGAGTAATATGGACAGGGCCCCTGCAACTAATGAAAAACTGTTTTTT. Encoded protein: CAWSNMDRAPATNEKLFF.

The chain has TRBV11-2 and TRBJ2-3, with D maybe TRBD2 (6 bases). Germline loops: CDR1 SGHAT, CDR2 FQNNGV. The V end lost 6 bases, the J end lost 3 bases, and 16 bases lay between the germline ends. There are 15 residues in the CDR3. The CDR3 region is CASRRRDGQTDTQYF. The CDR3 DNA reads TGTGCCAGCAGGAGGAGGGACGGGCAGACAGATACGCAGTATTTT.

The chain's CDR3 is CASSLILGTNTEAFF. CDR3 coding DNA: TGCGCCAGCAGCTTAATACTGGGGACGAACACTGAAGCTTTCTTT. The V and J genes are TRBV5-1 and TRBJ1-1; D is possibly TRBD1 (5 bases). Between the trimmed V and J ends, which lost 2 bases and 1 base, there was a span of 12 bases. CDR1 and CDR2 (germline): SGHRS, YFSETQ. This CDR3 region has 15 residues.

This clone appeared a single time. The rearrangement links TRBV18 to TRBJ2-7; 15 positions agree with TRBD2. J lost 0 bases, V lost 4 bases, and 10 bases had no gene match. Germline assignment: CDR1 KGHSH and CDR2 LQKENI. The CDR3 consists of 19 residues. DNA of the CDR3: TGTGCCAGCTCACGTACCGGGACTAGCGGGGGGCCAACCTCCTACGAGCAGTACTTC. Its translation is CASSRTGTSGGPTSYEQYF.

The V call is TRBV7-6, the J call TRBJ2-2; possibly TRBD1 for D (7 bases). This CDR3 contains 18 residues. From germline, CDR1 is SGHVS and CDR2 FNYEAQ. V lost 5 bases and J 1 base, leaving 20 bases between the germline ends. The CDR3 DNA is TGTGCCAGCAGCCACCCGCTCAGGGGGGCGCGGAACACCGGGGAGCTGTTTTTT. This gives the protein CASSHPLRGARNTGELFF.

J is TRBJ2-5 and V is TRBV2, with 8 bases fitting TRBD2. Trimming at V came to 6 bases and at J to 7 bases, leaving 7 bases not matched to a gene. The length of the CDR3 is 13 residues. Germline V gene data show CDR1 as SNHLY and CDR2 as FYNNEI. CDR3 in amino acids: CASRGLVEGTQYF. The CDR3 DNA reads as TGTGCCAGCAGGGGACTAGTGGAGGGGACCCAGTACTTC.

This chain joins TRBV28 and TRBJ2-5; TRBD1 matches at 8 bases. In germline, CDR1 is MDHEN, CDR2 SYDVKM. The CDR3 consists of 15 residues. V gave up 6 bases and J gave up 3 bases; unmatched junction bases: 9. In DNA, the CDR3 is TGTGCCAGCAGCTCCAGGGTGACAGGGGAAGAGACCCAGTACTTC. Amino acids: CASSSRVTGEETQYF. The full variable domain, in which reference TRBV28 and TRBJ2-5 provide the parts outside the CDR3, is DVKVTQSSRYLVKRTGEKVFLECVQDMDHENMFWYRQDPGLGLRLIYFSYDVKMKEKGDIPEGYSVSREKKERFSLILESASTNQTSMYLCASSSRVTGEETQYFGPGTRLLVL.

This clone was seen once. This CDR3 reads CASAPLPWETYEQYF. DNA of the CDR3: TGTGCCAGCGCCCCCCTTCCCTGGGAAACCTACGAGCAGTACTTC. This chain uses TRBV6-5 with TRBJ2-7; D gene ambiguous. Germline CDR1 is MNHEY and CDR2 is SVGAGI. Trimming removed 8 bases from V and 2 bases from J, with 19 bases in between. CDR3 length: 15 residues.

The CDR3 here is CASSHLDRAGSTEAFF. CDR3 bases: TGTGCCAGCAGTCACCTGGACAGGGCGGGGAGCACTGAAGCTTTCTTT. J is TRBJ1-1 and V is TRBV27, with 8 bases aligning to TRBD1. Germline CDR1 MNHEY, CDR2 SMNVEV (reference sequence). Trimming took 5 bases from V and 4 from J; bases not matched to a gene: 12. This CDR3 contains 16 residues.

Points on this clone: The sample has other DNA sequences that encode this CDR3 too. The gene calls are TRBV3-1 (or the pseudogene TRBV3-2) and TRBJ1-6, with D possibly TRBD1 on 5 matching bases. The length of the CDR3 is 14 residues. V was clipped by 1 base and J by 10 bases, with 11 bases between them. Germline CDR1 is LGHDT and CDR2 is YNNKEL (reference sequence). CDR3 sequence (DNA): TGTGCCAGCAGCCAAGGGCAGGGCAACTCACCCCTCCACTTT. Protein: CASSQGQGNSPLHF.